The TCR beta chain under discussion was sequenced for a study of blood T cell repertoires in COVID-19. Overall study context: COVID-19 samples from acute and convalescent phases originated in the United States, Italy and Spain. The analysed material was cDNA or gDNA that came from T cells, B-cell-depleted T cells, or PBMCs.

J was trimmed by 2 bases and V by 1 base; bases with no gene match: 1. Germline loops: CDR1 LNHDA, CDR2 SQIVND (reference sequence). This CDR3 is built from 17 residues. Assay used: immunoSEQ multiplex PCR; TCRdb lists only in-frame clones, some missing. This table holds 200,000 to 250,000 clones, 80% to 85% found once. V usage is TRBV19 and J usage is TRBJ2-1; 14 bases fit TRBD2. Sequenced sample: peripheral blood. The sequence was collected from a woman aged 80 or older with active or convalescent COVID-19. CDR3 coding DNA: TGTGCCAGTAGTATAGGGACTAGCGGGAGGCCCTACAATGAGCAGTTCTTC. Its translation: CASSIGTSGRPYNEQFF.